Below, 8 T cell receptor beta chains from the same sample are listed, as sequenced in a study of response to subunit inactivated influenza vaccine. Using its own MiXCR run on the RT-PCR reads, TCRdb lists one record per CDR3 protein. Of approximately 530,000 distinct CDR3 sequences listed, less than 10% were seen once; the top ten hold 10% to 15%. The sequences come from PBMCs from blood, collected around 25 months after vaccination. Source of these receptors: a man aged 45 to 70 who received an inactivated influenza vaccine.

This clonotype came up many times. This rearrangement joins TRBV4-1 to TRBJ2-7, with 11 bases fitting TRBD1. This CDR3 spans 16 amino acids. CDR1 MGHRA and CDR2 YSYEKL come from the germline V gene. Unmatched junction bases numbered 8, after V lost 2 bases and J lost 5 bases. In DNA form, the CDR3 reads TGCGCCAGCAGCCAACGTCCGGGACAGGGGGGGCACGAGCAGTACTTC. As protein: CASSQRPGQGGHEQYF.

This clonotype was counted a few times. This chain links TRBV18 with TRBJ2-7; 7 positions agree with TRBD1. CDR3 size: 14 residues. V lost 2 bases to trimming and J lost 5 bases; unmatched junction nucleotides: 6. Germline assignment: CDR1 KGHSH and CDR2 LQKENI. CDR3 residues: CASSPTMTGNEQYF. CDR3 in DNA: TGTGCCAGCTCACCAACTATGACAGGGAACGAGCAGTACTTC. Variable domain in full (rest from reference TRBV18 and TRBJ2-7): NAGVMQNPRHLVRRRGQEARLRCSPMKGHSHVYWYRQLPEEGLKFMVYLQKENIIDESGMPKERFSAEFPKEGPSILRIQQVVRGDSAAYFCASSPTMTGNEQYFGPGTRLTVT.

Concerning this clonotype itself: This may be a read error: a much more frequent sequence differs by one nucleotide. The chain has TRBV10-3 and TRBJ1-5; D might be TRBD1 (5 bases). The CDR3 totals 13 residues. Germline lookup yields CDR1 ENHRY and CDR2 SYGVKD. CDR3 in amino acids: CTIREGSNQPQHF. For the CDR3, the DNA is TGTACCATCAGGGAAGGTAGCAATCAGCCCCAGCATTTT.

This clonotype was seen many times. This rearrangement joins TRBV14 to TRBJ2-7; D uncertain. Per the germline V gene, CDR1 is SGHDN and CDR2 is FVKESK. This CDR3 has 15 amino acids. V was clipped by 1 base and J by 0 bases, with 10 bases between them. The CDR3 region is CASSQARQNSYEQYF. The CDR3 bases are TGTGCCAGCAGCCAAGCTAGACAAAACTCCTACGAGCAGTACTTC.

CDR3 coding DNA: TGTGCCATCAGTGAGTCGAATAGGAAAGAGACCCAGTACTTC. This sequence encodes CAISESNRKETQYF. This chain uses TRBV10-3 with TRBJ2-5; D call uncertain. CDR1 is ENHRY and CDR2 is SYGVKD in the germline V gene. With 0 bases removed from V and 3 bases from J, the gap between germline ends came to 8 bases. This CDR3 spans 14 amino acids.

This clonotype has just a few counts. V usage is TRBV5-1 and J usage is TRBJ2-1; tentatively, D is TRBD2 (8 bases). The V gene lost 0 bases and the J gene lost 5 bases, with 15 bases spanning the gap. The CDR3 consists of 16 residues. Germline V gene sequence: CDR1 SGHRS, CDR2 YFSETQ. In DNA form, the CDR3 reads TGCGCCAGCAGCTTGGCCGGGAGGGGGCGAGACAATGAGCAGTTCTTC. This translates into CASSLAGRGRDNEQFF. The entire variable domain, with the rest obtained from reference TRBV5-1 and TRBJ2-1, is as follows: KAGVTQTPRYLIKTRGQQVTLSCSPISGHRSVSWYQQTPGQGLQFLFEYFSETQRNKGNFPGRFSGRQFSNSRSEMNVSTLELGDSALYLCASSLAGRGRDNEQFFGPGTRLTVL.

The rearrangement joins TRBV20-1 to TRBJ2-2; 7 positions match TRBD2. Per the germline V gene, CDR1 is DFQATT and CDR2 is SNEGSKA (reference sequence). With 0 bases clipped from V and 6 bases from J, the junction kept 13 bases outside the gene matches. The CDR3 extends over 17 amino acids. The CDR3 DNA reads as TGCAGTGCTAGAGAGTGGGGAGGGCAGGGTGGGGCCGGGGAGCTGTTTTTT. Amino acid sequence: CSAREWGGQGGAGELFF.

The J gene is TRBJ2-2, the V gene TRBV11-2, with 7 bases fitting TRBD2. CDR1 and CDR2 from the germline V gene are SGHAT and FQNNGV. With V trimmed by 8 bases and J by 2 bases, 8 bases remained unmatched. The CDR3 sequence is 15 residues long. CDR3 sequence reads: CASYTGLKNTGELFF. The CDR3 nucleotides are TGTGCCAGCTACACGGGACTAAAAAACACCGGGGAGCTGTTTTTT.